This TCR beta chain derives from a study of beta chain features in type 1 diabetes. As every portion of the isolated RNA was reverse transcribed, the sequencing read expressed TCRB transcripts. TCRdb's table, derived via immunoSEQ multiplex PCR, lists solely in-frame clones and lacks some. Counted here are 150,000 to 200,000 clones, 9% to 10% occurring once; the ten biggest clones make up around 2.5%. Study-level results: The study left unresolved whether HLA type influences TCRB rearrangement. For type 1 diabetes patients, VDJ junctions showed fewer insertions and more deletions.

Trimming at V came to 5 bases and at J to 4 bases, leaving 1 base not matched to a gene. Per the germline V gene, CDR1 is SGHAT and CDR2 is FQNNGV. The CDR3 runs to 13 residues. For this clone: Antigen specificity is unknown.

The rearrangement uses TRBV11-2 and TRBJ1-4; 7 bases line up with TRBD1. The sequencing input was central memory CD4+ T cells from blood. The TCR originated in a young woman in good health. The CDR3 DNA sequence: TGTGCCAGCAGCCAGGGGGTTAATGAAAAACTGTTTTTT. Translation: CASSQGVNEKLFF.